This T cell receptor (beta chain) came from a study of cytomegalovirus exposure and HLA in healthy donors. The data were produced by immunoSEQ multiplex PCR, yet TCRdb's version contains in-frame clones alone and is incomplete. This table holds over 120,000 clones, about 91% found once. The CDR3 is 15 residues long. CDR1 and CDR2 from the germline V gene are MRHNA and SNTAGT. Trimming took 0 bases from V and 7 from J; bases not matched to a gene: 4. Findings and limits, study-wide: Through in vitro validation, three CMV-associated chains were shown to be specific for CMV antigens.

Remarks on this clone: Its specificity is unknown.

Sequencing used PBMCs. V is TRBV6-4 and J is TRBJ2-1; TRBD2 agrees at 9 bases. The sequence derives from a man aged 18 to 29 in good health and CMV-seropositive. In DNA, the CDR3 is TGTGCCAGCAGTGACTCTGAGACTAGCGGTAATGAGCAGTTCTTC. It encodes CASSDSETSGNEQFF.